The next 11 T cell receptor beta chains were all read from a single sample in a study of blood T cell repertoires in COVID-19. The assay was immunoSEQ multiplex PCR, and TCRdb's table has in-frame clones only and misses some. The sample holds around 100,000 clones; roughly 85% are singletons and the top ten take about 3.4%. Sequencing input: peripheral blood. All receptors come from a middle-aged man with acute or convalescent COVID-19.

V gene TRBV11-3 combines with J gene TRBJ2-2; weak D call: TRBD1 (5 bases). The CDR3 spans 15 residues. The germline CDR1 and CDR2 sequences are SGHNT and YENEEA. V was cut by 4 bases and J by 1 base, with 10 bases left in between. The CDR3 is CASSSRQQNTGELFF. The CDR3 DNA reads TGTGCCAGCAGCTCCCGACAGCAGAACACCGGGGAGCTGTTTTTT.

The chain is built from TRBV28 and TRBJ1-2; 10 bases agree with TRBD1. V shed 5 bases and J 8 bases; nucleotides not matched to a gene: 8. CDR3 length: 14 amino acids. CDR1 MDHEN and CDR2 SYDVKM come from the germline V gene. CDR3 region: CASSSDRGLRGYTF. DNA of the CDR3: TGTGCCAGCAGTAGCGACAGGGGGCTTCGAGGCTACACCTTC.

V and J are TRBV3-1 (or the pseudogene TRBV3-2) and TRBJ2-1; the D is unclear. The germline CDR1 and CDR2 sequences are LGHDT and YNNKEL (reference sequence). The CDR3 consists of 11 residues. The V gene lost 5 bases and the J gene lost 4 bases, with 3 bases spanning the gap. CDR3 sequence reads: CASSLYNEQFF. CDR3 DNA: TGTGCCAGCAGCTTATACAATGAGCAGTTCTTC.

The chain combines TRBV28 with TRBJ2-5; D perhaps matches TRBD1 (6 bases). Germline CDR1 MDHEN, CDR2 SYDVKM. This CDR3 is 14 amino acids long. Trimming pared 5 bases from V and 4 bases from J, leaving 14 bases between. CDR3 in amino acids: CASSENRDRETQYF. The CDR3 coding sequence is TGTGCCAGCAGTGAAAACAGGGATAGAGAGACCCAGTACTTC.

The chain has TRBV24-1 and TRBJ1-1; no reliable D call. V was cut by 2 bases and J by 0 bases, with 12 bases left in between. Germline assignment: CDR1 KGHDR and CDR2 SFDVKD. This CDR3 comprises 16 residues. The CDR3 sequence is CATSDSPLRVNTEAFF. In DNA, the CDR3 is TGTGCCACCAGTGATTCTCCCTTGAGGGTGAACACTGAAGCTTTCTTT.

This chain joins TRBV15 and TRBJ1-4, with a possible D match to TRBD1 (5 bases). The CDR3 has 14 residues. From germline, CDR1 is LNHNV and CDR2 YYDKDF (reference sequence). Trimming shortened V by 5 bases and J by 8 bases, and 15 bases separated the two germline ends. Here the CDR3 reads CATSEDSPREKLFF. The CDR3 bases are TGTGCCACCAGCGAAGACAGCCCTAGGGAAAAACTGTTTTTT. Full variable domain (rest looked up from reference TRBV15 and TRBJ1-4): DAMVIQNPRYQVTQFGKPVTLSCSQTLNHNVMYWYQQKSSQAPKLLFHYYDKDFNNEADTPDNFQSRRPNTSFCFLDIRSPGLGDTAMYLCATSEDSPREKLFFGSGTQLSVL.

The chain carries TRBV5-1 and TRBJ1-4; tentatively, D is TRBD1 (5 bases). The CDR3 is 15 amino acids. In germline, CDR1 is SGHRS, CDR2 YFSETQ. Trimming stripped 0 bases from V and 1 base from J, with 7 bases between. The CDR3 loop is CASSLAGGTNEKLFF. CDR3 DNA sequence: TGCGCCAGCAGCTTGGCGGGGGGAACTAATGAAAAACTGTTTTTT. Looking up the rest from reference TRBV5-1 and TRBJ1-4 gives the full variable domain: KAGVTQTPRYLIKTRGQQVTLSCSPISGHRSVSWYQQTPGQGLQFLFEYFSETQRNKGNFPGRFSGRQFSNSRSEMNVSTLELGDSALYLCASSLAGGTNEKLFFGSGTQLSVL.

This clone was seen only a few times. V gene TRBV3-1 (or the pseudogene TRBV3-2) combines with J gene TRBJ1-1; D not resolved. CDR1 and CDR2 (germline): LGHDT, YNNKEL (reference sequence). The V end was cut by 4 bases, the J end by 4 bases, with 13 bases between. The CDR3 consists of 14 residues. CDR3 sequence (DNA): TGTGCCAGCAGCCCCCATGGAGTGAGCACTGAAGCTTTCTTT. Protein product: CASSPHGVSTEAFF.

The genes are TRBV4-1 and TRBJ1-1; tentatively, D is TRBD1 (5 bases). Germline CDR1 and CDR2: MGHRA and YSYEKL. V was cut by 1 base and J by 3 bases, with 12 bases left in between. The CDR3 runs 15 residues. CDR3 protein: CASSQGPGVDTEAFF. The CDR3 DNA reads as TGCGCCAGCAGCCAAGGACCGGGGGTCGACACTGAAGCTTTCTTT.

The chain employs TRBV7-8 and TRBJ2-2, with D possibly being TRBD1 (6 bases). The CDR3 totals 13 residues. Germline CDR1 is SGHVS and CDR2 is FQNEAQ. Trimming cost V 3 bases and J 7 bases, with 9 bases left between them. DNA of the CDR3: TGTGCCAGCAGCTTCACAGGGATCGGGGAGCTGTTTTTT. This codes for CASSFTGIGELFF.

The chain has TRBV7-7 and TRBJ2-1; D perhaps matches TRBD2 (6 bases). Germline values: CDR1 SSHAT, CDR2 FNYEAQ (reference sequence). The CDR3 extends over 15 amino acids. Trimming took off 1 base at V and 2 bases at J, with 9 bases between the two ends. The CDR3 coding sequence is TGTGCCAGCAGCTTAGACGGGGGACCCTACAATGAGCAGTTCTTC. Encoded protein: CASSLDGGPYNEQFF. The whole variable domain, filled in from reference TRBV7-7 and TRBJ2-1, reads GAGVSQSPRYKVTKRGQDVTLRCDPISSHATLYWYQQALGQGPEFLTYFNYEAQPDKSGLPSDRFSAERPEGSISTLTIQRTEQRDSAMYRCASSLDGGPYNEQFFGPGTRLTVL.